This T cell receptor (beta chain) was retrieved from a study of OX40 agonist ivuxolimab in advanced cancers. Study-level information: As their treatment, patients were administered ivuxolimab, an agonistic anti-OX40 (CD134) antibody. Partial responses were achieved by three patients, of whom one had hepatocellular carcinoma and two had cutaneous melanoma.

TCRdb's copy holds only in-frame clones and misses some; the assay was immunoSEQ multiplex PCR. The sample includes approximately 91,000 clones, around 86% seen only once; the top ten take 0.31%. The V gene end was trimmed by 1 base and the J gene end by 4 bases; junction bases not matched to a gene: 8. Germline V gene lookup returns CDR1 LGHNA and CDR2 YNFKEQ. This CDR3 is 17 amino acids long. No patient had autoimmune disease or received systemic immunosuppression. Blood specimens came from baseline, cycle 4 day 1, and cycle 7 day 1. The rearrangement uses TRBV4-2 and TRBJ1-1; 11 bases are shared with TRBD1. The receptor comes from an adult with an advanced solid tumor such as melanoma, head and neck, liver or kidney cancer. Specimen: CD4+ or CD8+ T cells sorted from blood, collected in a trial of the OX40 agonist ivuxolimab. CDR3: CASSQGTGGPTITEAFF. The DNA of the CDR3 is TGTGCCAGCAGCCAAGGGACAGGGGGCCCAACAATCACTGAAGCTTTCTTT.